The 19 T cell receptor beta chains presented below share a single source sample, sequenced in a study of vaccination effects on CD4 cells after COVID-19. These receptors' targets are unknown. Viral peptide pools were used in the ViraFEST assay to expand antigen-specific CD4+ T cells, and sequencing came afterward. CD4+ T cells were isolated after 10 days of culture. All study participants received two doses of BNT162b2 or mRNA-1273 vaccine. Here immunoSEQ multiplex PCR was the method, and the copy in TCRdb shows in-frame clones only, minus some. The data hold tens of thousands of clones, with 76% observed a single time. Sequenced here: CD4+ T cells from PBMCs cultured with HCoV-OC43 spike peptides, sampled after COVID-19 vaccination. Sample subset: HCoV-OC43 spike overlapping peptide pool stimulation. The receptors come from a human donor who received a COVID-19 vaccine.

The V gene is TRBV15, the J gene TRBJ1-5, with 10 bases aligning to TRBD1. Germline values: CDR1 LNHNV, CDR2 YYDKDF (reference sequence). This CDR3 has 15 amino acids. The V segment lost 5 bases and the J segment 7 bases; nucleotides outside the gene matches: 8. The CDR3 here is CATSSRDRGDQPQHF. The CDR3 DNA follows: TGTGCCACCAGCTCACGGGACAGGGGTGACCAGCCCCAGCATTTT. Full variable domain (remainder filled in from reference TRBV15 and TRBJ1-5): DAMVIQNPRYQVTQFGKPVTLSCSQTLNHNVMYWYQQKSSQAPKLLFHYYDKDFNNEADTPDNFQSRRPNTSFCFLDIRSPGLGDTAMYLCATSSRDRGDQPQHFGDGTRLSIL.

In this sample, this clone turned up a few times. J is TRBJ1-2 and V is TRBV7-9, with 8 bases matching TRBD1. Losses at the gene ends were 5 bases for V and 6 bases for J; bases not matched to a gene: 11. The CDR3 consists of 15 residues. The germline gives CDR1 SEHNR, CDR2 FQNEAQ (reference sequence). The DNA for the CDR3 is TGTGCCAGCAGCCCAACCAGGGGGCGGTCCCATGGCTACACCTTC. It codes for CASSPTRGRSHGYTF.

The V and J genes are TRBV5-8 and TRBJ2-3; D remains unclear. Germline CDR1 and CDR2: SGHTS and YDEGEE. This CDR3 is built from 17 residues. The V end was cut by 7 bases, the J end by 0 bases, with 21 bases between. Here the CDR3 DNA reads TGTGCCAGCCCGCAGTTACCTCCCACGTCTAGCACAGATACGCAGTATTTT. Its protein is CASPQLPPTSSTDTQYF.

The count of this clone is one. The chain employs TRBV7-9 and TRBJ2-4, with D tentatively TRBD2 (6 bases). V lost 1 base and J 1 base, leaving 8 bases between the germline ends. The CDR3 contains 15 residues. Germline CDR1 SEHNR, CDR2 FQNEAQ (reference sequence). The CDR3 loop reads CASSLVAGAKNIQYF. The CDR3 DNA sequence: TGTGCCAGCAGCTTAGTGGCGGGGGCCAAAAACATTCAGTACTTC.

The V call is TRBV5-1, the J call TRBJ2-5; D ambiguous. The V end lost 4 bases, the J end lost 5 bases, and 6 bases lay between the germline ends. Germline CDR1 reads SGHRS; CDR2 reads YFSETQ. The CDR3 consists of 11 residues. CDR3 sequence (DNA): TGCGCCAGCAGCCCTGGGGAGACCCAGTACTTC. Translated, it gives CASSPGETQYF.

The V call is TRBV7-8, the J call TRBJ2-1; 11 bases are shared with TRBD2. This CDR3 has 18 residues. V was clipped by 1 base and J by 6 bases; unmatched bases: 11. The germline V gene encodes CDR1 SGHVS and CDR2 FQNEAQ. CDR3 loop: CASSLGITTSGAFNEQFF. Written as DNA, the CDR3 is TGTGCCAGCAGCTTAGGCATCACGACTAGCGGGGCTTTCAATGAGCAGTTCTTC.

DNA for the CDR3: TGTGCCAGCAGAACCTCAGGGGGGGCAAACTACGAGCAGTACGTC. It yields the protein CASRTSGGANYEQYV. The rearrangement uses TRBV6-5 and TRBJ2-7; D possibly uses TRBD1 or TRBD2 (7 bases each). V was clipped by 6 bases and J by 3 bases, with 18 bases between them. Germline V gene sequence: CDR1 MNHEY, CDR2 SVGAGI. The CDR3 consists of 15 residues.

The chain employs TRBV5-1 and TRBJ2-3; D not resolved. V lost 0 bases, J lost 2 bases, and 7 bases lay in between. The CDR3 extends over 14 amino acids. Looked up from germline, CDR1 is SGHRS and CDR2 is YFSETQ. The CDR3 reads CASSLGGYTDTQYF. For the CDR3, the DNA is TGCGCCAGCAGCTTGGGAGGATACACAGATACGCAGTATTTT. Using reference TRBV5-1 and TRBJ2-3 for the parts outside the CDR3, the full variable domain is KAGVTQTPRYLIKTRGQQVTLSCSPISGHRSVSWYQQTPGQGLQFLFEYFSETQRNKGNFPGRFSGRQFSNSRSEMNVSTLELGDSALYLCASSLGGYTDTQYFGPGTRLTVL.

V usage is TRBV3-1 (or the pseudogene TRBV3-2) and J usage is TRBJ2-5, with 9 bases identical to TRBD1. The junction had 3 bases not matched to a gene; V was cut back by 5 bases and J by 2 bases. CDR3 size: 14 residues. Germline V gene lookup returns CDR1 LGHDT and CDR2 YNNKEL (reference sequence). As DNA, the CDR3 is TGTGCCAGCAGCGACAGGGGGGATCAAGAGACCCAGTACTTC. Its translation: CASSDRGDQETQYF.

In its sample, this clone was seen a few times. The chain recombines TRBV18 with TRBJ1-1; a possible D gene is TRBD1 (5 bases). Germline lookup yields CDR1 KGHSH and CDR2 LQKENI. CDR3 length: 14 residues. V dropped 5 bases and J dropped 0 bases, with 10 bases sitting between them. The CDR3 sequence is CASSSTGLNTEAFF. CDR3 in DNA: TGTGCCAGCTCATCAACAGGACTGAACACTGAAGCTTTCTTT.

J is TRBJ1-1 and V is TRBV19; TRBD1 agrees at 9 bases. J gave up 1 base and V 6 bases, and 15 bases lay outside the gene matches. Germline loops: CDR1 LNHDA, CDR2 SQIVND (reference sequence). The CDR3 is 18 residues long. The CDR3 nucleotides read TGTGCCAGTAGCCATGAAACCGGGACAGGGTGGACGAACACTGAAGCTTTCTTT. Its translation: CASSHETGTGWTNTEAFF.

This chain uses TRBV6-5 with TRBJ1-5; D gene uncertain. The V end lost 7 bases, the J end lost 6 bases, and 13 bases lay between the germline ends. The germline gives CDR1 MNHEY, CDR2 SVGAGI. The CDR3 length is 13 residues. CDR3 sequence (DNA): TGTGCCAGCACCTTCAGTGGAGGTCAGCCCCAGCATTTT. This translates into CASTFSGGQPQHF.

The table lists this clone with a count of one. The chain is built from TRBV4-1 and TRBJ2-1; 7 bases map to TRBD1. Germline values: CDR1 MGHRA, CDR2 YSYEKL. J was trimmed by 1 base and V by 0 bases; bases with no gene match: 6. The CDR3 is 17 residues long. The CDR3 loop reads CASSQEGGRLSYNEQFF. CDR3 sequence (DNA): TGCGCCAGCAGCCAAGAAGGGGGCCGTCTTTCCTACAATGAGCAGTTCTTC.

The J gene is TRBJ2-7, the V gene TRBV7-2; D remains ambiguous. This CDR3 region has 14 residues. Trimming pared 3 bases from V and 4 bases from J, leaving 13 bases between. From germline, CDR1 is SGHTA and CDR2 FQGNSA. The CDR3 protein is CASSFGGSAYEQYV. The CDR3 nucleotides read TGTGCCAGCAGCTTCGGCGGAAGTGCGTACGAGCAGTACGTC.

The chain is built from TRBV2 and TRBJ2-2; D might be TRBD1 or TRBD2, each matching 5 bases. CDR1 is SNHLY, CDR2 FYNNEI, per germline. Trimming pared 6 bases from V and 6 bases from J, leaving 11 bases between. The CDR3 consists of 13 residues. For the CDR3, the DNA is TGTGCCAGCAGCGGGCAGGGACCCGGGGAGCTGTTTTTT. Translated: CASSGQGPGELFF.

This chain uses TRBV7-2 with TRBJ1-2, with D tentatively TRBD1 (6 bases). V lost 4 bases, J lost 7 bases, and 13 bases lay in between. The germline gives CDR1 SGHTA, CDR2 FQGNSA. This CDR3 region has 13 residues. Here the CDR3 reads CASSSPGVSGYTF. As DNA, the CDR3 is TGTGCCAGCAGCTCACCAGGGGTATCTGGCTACACCTTC.

This clone has only a few counts. The V and J genes are TRBV18 and TRBJ2-3, with 7 bases identical to TRBD2. Germline V CDR1 and CDR2: KGHSH, LQKENI. J lost 1 base, V lost 3 bases, and 4 bases had no gene match. CDR3 length: 15 amino acids. The CDR3 coding sequence is TGTGCCAGCTCACCGGGACTAACCCGCACAGATACGCAGTATTTT. This encodes CASSPGLTRTDTQYF. Together with reference TRBV18 and TRBJ2-3, the CDR3 gives the full variable domain: NAGVMQNPRHLVRRRGQEARLRCSPMKGHSHVYWYRQLPEEGLKFMVYLQKENIIDESGMPKERFSAEFPKEGPSILRIQQVVRGDSAAYFCASSPGLTRTDTQYFGPGTRLTVL.

The V and J genes are TRBV15 and TRBJ1-2; TRBD1 is a possible D gene (5 bases). Germline CDR1 LNHNV, CDR2 YYDKDF (reference sequence). The CDR3 consists of 15 residues. Trimming stripped 4 bases from V and 3 bases from J, with 15 bases between. In DNA, the CDR3 is TGTGCCACCAGCAACCCCCGGGACGGATACTATGGCTACACCTTC. Protein sequence: CATSNPRDGYYGYTF.

The chain has TRBV5-1 and TRBJ2-3; D call uncertain. Trimming took 4 bases from V and 0 from J, leaving 9 bases between them. This CDR3 is 14 amino acids long. CDR1 and CDR2 (germline): SGHRS, YFSETQ. The CDR3 sequence is CASSPQISTDTQYF. CDR3 coding DNA: TGCGCCAGCAGCCCCCAGATCAGCACAGATACGCAGTATTTT. Supplemented by reference TRBV5-1 and TRBJ2-3, the full variable domain reads KAGVTQTPRYLIKTRGQQVTLSCSPISGHRSVSWYQQTPGQGLQFLFEYFSETQRNKGNFPGRFSGRQFSNSRSEMNVSTLELGDSALYLCASSPQISTDTQYFGPGTRLTVL.